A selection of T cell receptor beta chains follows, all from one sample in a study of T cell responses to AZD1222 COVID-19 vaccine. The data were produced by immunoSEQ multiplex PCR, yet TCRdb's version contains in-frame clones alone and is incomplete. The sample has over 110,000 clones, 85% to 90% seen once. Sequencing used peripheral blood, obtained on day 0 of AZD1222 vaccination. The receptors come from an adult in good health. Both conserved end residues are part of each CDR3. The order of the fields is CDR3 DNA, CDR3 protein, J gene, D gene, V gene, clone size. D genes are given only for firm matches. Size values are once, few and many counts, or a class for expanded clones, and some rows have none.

CDR3nt: TGTGCCAGCAGCTTAGGAGGGAAACAGCCCCAGCATTTT
CDR3aa: CASSLGGKQPQHF
j_gene: TRBJ1-5
d_gene: .
v_gene: TRBV11-2
abundance: .

CDR3nt: TGTGCCAGCAGTTTACTCCACACGGGGAGGCCCTACGAGCAGTACTTC
CDR3aa: CASSLLHTGRPYEQYF
j_gene: TRBJ2-7
d_gene: .
v_gene: TRBV27
abundance: .

CDR3nt: TGTGCCTGGAGACAGGGCGCGGAGCCCCAGCATTTT
CDR3aa: CAWRQGAEPQHF
j_gene: TRBJ1-5
d_gene: .
v_gene: TRBV30
abundance: few

CDR3nt: TGCAGTGCTGGGATGTCTGGCTACACCTTC
CDR3aa: CSAGMSGYTF
j_gene: TRBJ1-2
d_gene: .
v_gene: TRBV20-1
abundance: .

CDR3nt: TGTGCCAGCAGTAGGACACCATCAACTAATGAAAAACTGTTTTTT
CDR3aa: CASSRTPSTNEKLFF
j_gene: TRBJ1-4
d_gene: .
v_gene: TRBV2
abundance: .

CDR3nt: TGTGCCAGCAGTGACTCCTACGAGCAGTACTTC
CDR3aa: CASSDSYEQYF
j_gene: TRBJ2-7
d_gene: .
v_gene: TRBV25-1
abundance: .

CDR3nt: TGTGCCAGCAGGCCGACAGTGACCTGGAACACCGGGGAGCTGTTTTTT
CDR3aa: CASRPTVTWNTGELFF
j_gene: TRBJ2-2
d_gene: .
v_gene: TRBV11-2
abundance: .

CDR3nt: TGTGCCAGCTCATTGGTTTGGTGCGGGCGATCCTACAATGAGCAGTTCTTC
CDR3aa: CASSLVWCGRSYNEQFF
j_gene: TRBJ2-1
d_gene: .
v_gene: TRBV2
abundance: .

CDR3nt: TGTGCCAGCAGTCCGGGACTAGCGGGAGTGATAGATACGCAGTATTTT
CDR3aa: CASSPGLAGVIDTQYF
j_gene: TRBJ2-3
d_gene: TRBD2
v_gene: TRBV6-2/TRBV6-3
abundance: .

CDR3nt: TGTGCCAGCAGTCCCTCTTCCCGTACAGGTCAGCCCCAGCATTTT
CDR3aa: CASSPSSRTGQPQHF
j_gene: TRBJ1-5
d_gene: .
v_gene: TRBV28
abundance: .

CDR3nt: TGTGCCAGCAGCAGAGGACAGGAGAACACTGAAGCTTTCTTT
CDR3aa: CASSRGQENTEAFF
j_gene: TRBJ1-1
d_gene: TRBD1
v_gene: TRBV7-9
abundance: .

CDR3nt: TGTGCCTGGAGACTAGCGGGAGGGAATGAGCAGTTCTTC
CDR3aa: CAWRLAGGNEQFF
j_gene: TRBJ2-1
d_gene: TRBD2
v_gene: TRBV30
abundance: .

CDR3nt: TGTGCCAGCAGCTTGGGCCTATCCCACGAGCAGTACTTC
CDR3aa: CASSLGLSHEQYF
j_gene: TRBJ2-7
d_gene: .
v_gene: TRBV5-6
abundance: .

CDR3nt: TGTGCCAGCTCACCGGGTCCATACAGGGAAGAGACCCAGTACTTC
CDR3aa: CASSPGPYREETQYF
j_gene: TRBJ2-5
d_gene: .
v_gene: TRBV18
abundance: .

CDR3nt: TGTGCCTGGAGCGGCTCCGCGGAAAATTACAATGAGCAGTTCTTC
CDR3aa: CAWSGSAENYNEQFF
j_gene: TRBJ2-1
d_gene: .
v_gene: TRBV30
abundance: .

CDR3nt: TGTGCCAGTTTGGCTGGTTTCGCTGAAGCTTTCTTT
CDR3aa: CASLAGFAEAFF
j_gene: TRBJ1-1
d_gene: .
v_gene: TRBV19
abundance: .

CDR3nt: TGTGCCAGCAGCTCCCAGGGGGCGCAGGGAAACACCATATATTTT
CDR3aa: CASSSQGAQGNTIYF
j_gene: TRBJ1-3
d_gene: TRBD1
v_gene: TRBV7-9
abundance: .

CDR3nt: TGTGCCAGCAGCTTTTCCTTGTCTCACACTGAAGCTTTCTTT
CDR3aa: CASSFSLSHTEAFF
j_gene: TRBJ1-1
d_gene: .
v_gene: TRBV5-8
abundance: .

CDR3nt: TGCAGCGTTGTAGTACAGGGAAGGAACACTGAAGCTTTCTTT
CDR3aa: CSVVVQGRNTEAFF
j_gene: TRBJ1-1
d_gene: .
v_gene: TRBV29-1
abundance: .

CDR3nt: TGTGCCTGGAGTCTCCAAGGGAATCAGCCCCAGCATTTT
CDR3aa: CAWSLQGNQPQHF
j_gene: TRBJ1-5
d_gene: .
v_gene: TRBV30
abundance: .

CDR3nt: TGTGCCACCAGACTAGCTCGCGAGCAGTACTTC
CDR3aa: CATRLAREQYF
j_gene: TRBJ2-7
d_gene: TRBD2
v_gene: TRBV2
abundance: .

CDR3nt: TGTGCCAGCAGTTACGGACGGTACGGGAACACTGAAGCTTTCTTT
CDR3aa: CASSYGRYGNTEAFF
j_gene: TRBJ1-1
d_gene: .
v_gene: TRBV6-5
abundance: .

CDR3nt: TGTGCCAGCAGCACCACGTCGACAGGAGGCGGGGAGCTGTTTTTT
CDR3aa: CASSTTSTGGGELFF
j_gene: TRBJ2-2
d_gene: .
v_gene: TRBV28
abundance: .

CDR3nt: TGTGCCAGCAGTCTAGGGATAGGGGGCCTCCTCCACTTT
CDR3aa: CASSLGIGGLLHF
j_gene: TRBJ1-6
d_gene: TRBD1
v_gene: TRBV28
abundance: few

CDR3nt: TGTGCCAGCAGCTTGCAGGACAGATATGGCTACACCTTC
CDR3aa: CASSLQDRYGYTF
j_gene: TRBJ1-2
d_gene: .
v_gene: TRBV7-9
abundance: .

CDR3nt: TGTGCCAGCAGCCAAGGCTTTGGGAACGAAAAACTGTTTTTT
CDR3aa: CASSQGFGNEKLFF
j_gene: TRBJ1-4
d_gene: .
v_gene: TRBV14
abundance: .

CDR3nt: TGTGCCAGCAGTGACCGGGGGTCGGAATTGGCCCTGATCTATGGCTACACCTTC
CDR3aa: CASSDRGSELALIYGYTF
j_gene: TRBJ1-2
d_gene: .
v_gene: TRBV2
abundance: .